This TCR beta chain was sequenced in a study of neurological immune-mediated disorders. Whole-study results and caveats: In HTLV-1-associated myelopathy, TCR clonal expansion was greatest, whereas multiple sclerosis had the least, falling below healthy controls. Among 34 multiple sclerosis patients, phylogenetic grouping put the repertoires of 18 into a single related-CDR3 cluster, a possible signature.

Per sequencing run, 15-18 subjects together gave over 170 million TCR-beta sequences. From the 5' RACE reads, TCRdb called clonotypes with MiXCR, one entry per CDR3 protein. The sample has 52,000 or so distinct CDR3 sequences; over 3.5% are singletons. CD4+ or CD8+ T cells at a count of about 1 million served as input for the sorted libraries. This CDR3 is built from 15 residues. V shed 1 base and J shed 2 bases, with 11 bases lying between them. Germline V lookup: CDR1 SGHRS, CDR2 YFSETQ. This clonotype was seen at least ten times. The antigen remains unidentified. The receptor was derived from a woman between 35 and 50 years old with multiple sclerosis. The rearrangement joins TRBV5-1 to TRBJ2-3, with a tentative D call TRBD2 (5 bases). Sequenced input: CD4+ T cells from blood. CDR3 sequence: CASSLTGLTTDTQYF. CDR3 nucleotide sequence: TGCGCCAGCAGCTTGACCGGACTGACCACAGATACGCAGTATTTT.